Listed below are T cell receptor beta chains from one sample, sequenced in a study of blood T cells in healthy people across ages. TCRdb recomputed calls from the 5' RACE reads with MiXCR, one row per CDR3 protein. This table has about 1,800,000 distinct CDR3 sequences, approximately 28% appearing once. Sequenced material: blood. The receptors originated from a young woman in good health. CDR3s include the opening cysteine and the closing phenylalanine or tryptophan. D genes are given only for firm matches. Not every row has a clone size; where given, it reads once, few, many or a size class.

j_call | d_call | clone_size | v_call | cdr3_aa | cdr3_nt
TRBJ2-1 | TRBD2 | few | TRBV5-6 | CASSTRLAGKGNEQFF | TGTGCCAGCAGCACACGACTAGCTGGGAAGGGCAATGAGCAGTTCTTC
TRBJ1-1 | - | - | TRBV18 | CASSPIIGQPNTEAFF | TGTGCCAGCTCACCTATAATCGGACAGCCAAACACTGAAGCTTTCTTT
TRBJ1-3 | TRBD1 | - | TRBV7-9 | CASSSDRNSGNTIYF | TGTGCCAGCAGTTCGGACAGGAACTCTGGAAACACCATATATTTT
TRBJ1-1 | TRBD1 | - | TRBV9 | CASNVQGGMNTEAFF | TGTGCCAGCAACGTTCAGGGGGGAATGAACACTGAAGCTTTCTTT
TRBJ1-2 | - | - | TRBV9 | CASSAGTALDYTF | TGTGCCAGCAGCGCCGGGACCGCCCTCGACTACACCTTC
TRBJ1-4 | - | - | TRBV20-1 | CSASWGSNEKLFF | TGCAGTGCTAGCTGGGGCTCTAATGAAAAACTGTTTTTT
TRBJ2-1 | TRBD2 | many | TRBV5-1 | CASSTSGSSYNEQFF | TGTGCCAGCAGTACTAGCGGGAGCTCCTACAATGAGCAGTTCTTC
TRBJ1-2 | - | many | TRBV12-3/TRBV12-4 | CASTSTNRGGYGYTF | TGTGCCAGCACCTCAACAAACCGGGGCGGCTATGGCTACACCTTC
TRBJ2-7 | - | few | TRBV2 | CASRWADEQYF | TGTGCCAGCCGTTGGGCCGACGAGCAGTACTTC
TRBJ2-1 | TRBD2 | many | TRBV2 | CASSEATSGGVEQFF | TGTGCCAGCAGTGAAGCGACTAGCGGGGGTGTTGAGCAGTTCTTC
TRBJ2-3 | TRBD2 | - | TRBV2 | CASHRGVADTQYF | TGTGCCAGCCATCGGGGGGTCGCAGATACGCAGTATTTT
TRBJ2-2 | - | - | TRBV7-8 | CASSPPRGNTGELFF | TGTGCCAGCAGCCCACCCCGGGGAAACACCGGGGAGCTGTTTTTT
TRBJ2-5 | TRBD1 | - | TRBV23-1 | CASSQSEDRGSNEQYF | TGCGCCAGCAGTCAATCGGAGGACAGGGGCAGCAATGAGCAGTACTTC
TRBJ2-5 | - | few | TRBV12-3/TRBV12-4 | CASSPLGLGAQYF | TGTGCCAGCAGTCCCCTAGGATTGGGGGCCCAGTACTTC
TRBJ2-1 | TRBD2 | - | TRBV14 | CASSQGLPRGGEQFF | TGTGCCAGCAGCCAAGGACTCCCCCGGGGGGGTGAGCAGTTCTTC
TRBJ2-5 | TRBD2 | - | TRBV20-1 | CSARDLSGRYQETQYF | TGCAGTGCTAGAGATCTTAGCGGGAGGTATCAAGAGACCCAGTACTTC
TRBJ2-5 | TRBD2 | many | TRBV20-1 | CSALAGEGETQYF | TGCAGTGCTTTAGCGGGAGAGGGAGAGACCCAGTACTTC
TRBJ1-2 | - | - | TRBV6-2/TRBV6-3 | CAGADSENYGYTF | TGTGCCGGAGCAGACAGCGAGAACTATGGCTACACCTTC
TRBJ2-3 | TRBD1 | - | TRBV5-4 | CASSWGQGPSTDTQYF | TGTGCCAGCAGCTGGGGACAGGGCCCGTCCACAGATACGCAGTATTTT
TRBJ2-5 | - | many | TRBV12-3/TRBV12-4 | CASSPDSYQETQYF | TGTGCCAGCAGTCCAGACAGTTACCAAGAGACCCAGTACTTC
TRBJ2-4 | - | many | TRBV25-1 | CASSGTYRGQNIQYF | TGTGCCAGCAGTGGGACCTATCGCGGCCAAAACATTCAGTACTTC
TRBJ2-7 | TRBD1 | few | TRBV7-2 | CASSLRTGEGSEQYF | TGTGCCAGCAGCCTACGGACAGGGGAGGGGTCCGAGCAGTACTTC
TRBJ2-1 | - | few | TRBV13 | CASSLSQTTSEQFF | TGTGCCAGCAGCTTATCTCAGACTACATCCGAGCAGTTCTTC
TRBJ2-1 | TRBD2 | once | TRBV2 | CASSSGRARYNEQFF | TGTGCCAGCAGTAGCGGGAGGGCCCGGTACAATGAGCAGTTCTTC
TRBJ2-7 | TRBD2 | few | TRBV5-1 | CASSLLSGATYEQYF | TGCGCCAGCAGCTTGTTGAGCGGGGCCACCTACGAGCAGTACTTC
TRBJ2-3 | - | - | TRBV7-9 | CASSYRVSTDTQYF | TGTGCCAGCAGCTACCGAGTTAGCACAGATACGCAGTATTTT
TRBJ2-5 | - | - | TRBV19 | CASSTRQQETQYF | TGTGCCAGTAGTACAAGACAGCAAGAGACCCAGTACTTC
TRBJ1-5 | - | - | TRBV2 | CASSDRGVQPQHF | TGTGCCAGCAGTGATCGGGGGGTCCAGCCCCAGCATTTT